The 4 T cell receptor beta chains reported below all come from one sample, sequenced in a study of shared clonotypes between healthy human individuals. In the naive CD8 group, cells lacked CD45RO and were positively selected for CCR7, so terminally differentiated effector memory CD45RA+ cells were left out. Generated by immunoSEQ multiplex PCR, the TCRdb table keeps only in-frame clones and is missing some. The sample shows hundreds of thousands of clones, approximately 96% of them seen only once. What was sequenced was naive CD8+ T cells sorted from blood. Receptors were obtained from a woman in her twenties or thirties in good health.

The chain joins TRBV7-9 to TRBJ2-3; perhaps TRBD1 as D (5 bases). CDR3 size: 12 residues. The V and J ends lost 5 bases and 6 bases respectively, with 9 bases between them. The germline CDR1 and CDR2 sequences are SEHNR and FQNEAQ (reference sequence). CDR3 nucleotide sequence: TGTGCCAGCAGCGCAAACAGGGATACGCAGTATTTT. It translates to CASSANRDTQYF.

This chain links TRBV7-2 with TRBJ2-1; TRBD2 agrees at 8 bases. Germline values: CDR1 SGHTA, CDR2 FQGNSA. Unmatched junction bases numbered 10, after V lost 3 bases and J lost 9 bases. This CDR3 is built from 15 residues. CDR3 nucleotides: TGTGCCAGCAGCTTCGGGCGGAGCGGGAGTGGTGAGCAGTTCTTC. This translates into CASSFGRSGSGEQFF.

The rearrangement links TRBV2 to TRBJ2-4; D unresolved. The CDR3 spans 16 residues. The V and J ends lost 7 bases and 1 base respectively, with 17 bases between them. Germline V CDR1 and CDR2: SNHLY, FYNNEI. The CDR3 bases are TGTGCCAGCAACGCCCTTGACGGGTTGGCCAAAAACATTCAGTACTTC. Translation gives CASNALDGLAKNIQYF.

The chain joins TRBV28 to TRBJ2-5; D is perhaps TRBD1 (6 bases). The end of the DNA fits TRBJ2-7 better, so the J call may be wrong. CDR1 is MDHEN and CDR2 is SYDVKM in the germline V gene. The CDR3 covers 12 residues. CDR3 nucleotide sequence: TGTGCCAGCAGGGACAGCTACTACGAGCAGTACTTC. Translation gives CASRDSYYEQYF.